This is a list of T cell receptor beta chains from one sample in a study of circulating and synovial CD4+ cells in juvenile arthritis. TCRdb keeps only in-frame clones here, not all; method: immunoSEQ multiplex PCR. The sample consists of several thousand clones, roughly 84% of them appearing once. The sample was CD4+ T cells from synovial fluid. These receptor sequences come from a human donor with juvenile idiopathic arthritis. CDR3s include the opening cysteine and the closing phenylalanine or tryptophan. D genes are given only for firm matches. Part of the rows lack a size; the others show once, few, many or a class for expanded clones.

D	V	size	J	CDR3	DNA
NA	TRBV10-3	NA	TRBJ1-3	CAIREGGQISGNTIYF	TGTGCCATCAGAGAGGGGGGACAAATCTCTGGAAACACCATATATTTT
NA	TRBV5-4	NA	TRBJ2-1	CASSLDLAEQFF	TGTGCCAGCAGCTTGGACCTAGCGGAGCAGTTCTTC
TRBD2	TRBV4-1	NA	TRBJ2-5	CASSREGSSETQYF	TGCGCCAGCAGCCGGGAGGGGAGTTCGGAGACCCAGTACTTC
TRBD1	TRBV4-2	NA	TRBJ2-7	CASSQGGTGKYF	TGTGCCAGCAGCCAAGGGGGGACAGGGAAGTACTTC
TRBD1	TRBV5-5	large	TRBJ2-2	CASSAGGGTGELFF	TGTGCCAGCAGCGCAGGGGGCGGAACCGGGGAGCTGTTTTTT
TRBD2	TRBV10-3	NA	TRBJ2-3	CAIRTSGGVSDTQYF	TGTGCCATCAGAACTAGCGGGGGGGTATCAGATACGCAGTATTTT
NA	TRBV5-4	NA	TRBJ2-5	CASRAGPATETQYF	TGTGCCAGCAGGGCGGGGCCGGCCACGGAGACCCAGTACTTC
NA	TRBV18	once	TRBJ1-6	CATHGNSPLHF	TGTGCCACCCACGGGAATTCACCCCTCCACTTT
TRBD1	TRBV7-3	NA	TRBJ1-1	CASSPQGPNTEAFF	TGTGCCAGCAGCCCACAGGGGCCCAACACTGAAGCTTTCTTT
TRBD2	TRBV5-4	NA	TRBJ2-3	CASSHSGGATDTQYF	TGTGCCAGCAGCCATAGCGGGGGGGCGACAGATACGCAGTATTTT
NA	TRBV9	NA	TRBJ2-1	CASSVAGTSNEQFF	TGTGCCAGCAGCGTAGCTGGTACTAGCAATGAGCAGTTCTTC
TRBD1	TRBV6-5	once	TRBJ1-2	CASSYSFQGGYGYTF	TGTGCCAGCAGTTACTCCTTCCAGGGGGGCTATGGCTACACCTTC
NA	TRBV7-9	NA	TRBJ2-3	CASSLGGSGSTDTQYF	TGTGCCAGCAGCTTAGGAGGGAGTGGGAGCACAGATACGCAGTATTTT
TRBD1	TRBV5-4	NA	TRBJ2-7	CASSRADRVDEQYF	TGTGCCAGCAGCCGGGCGGACAGGGTCGACGAGCAGTACTTC
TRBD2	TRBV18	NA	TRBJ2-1	CASSPTSGGALVQFF	TGTGCCAGCTCACCTACTAGCGGGGGGGCTCTTGTGCAGTTCTTC
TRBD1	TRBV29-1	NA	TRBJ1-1	CSASLGTEGEAFF	TGCAGCGCCTCCTTGGGGACAGAGGGTGAAGCTTTCTTT
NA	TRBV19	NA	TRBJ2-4	CASSMYRRAKNIQYF	TGTGCCAGTAGTATGTACCGGAGGGCCAAAAACATTCAGTACTTC
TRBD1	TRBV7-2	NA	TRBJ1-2	CASSAGTGAYGYTF	TGTGCCAGCAGCGCAGGGACAGGGGCATATGGCTACACCTTC
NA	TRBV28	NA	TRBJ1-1	CASSLGGTLNTEAFF	TGTGCCAGCAGCCTGGGGGGGACCCTGAACACTGAAGCTTTCTTT
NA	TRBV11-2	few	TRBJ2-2	CASSPRQHRAGELFF	TGTGCCAGCAGCCCCCGACAGCATAGGGCCGGGGAGCTGTTTTTT
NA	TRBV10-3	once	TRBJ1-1	CAISETETARVSAFF	TGTGCCATCAGTGAGACGGAGACCGCCAGGGTTTCGGCTTTCTTT
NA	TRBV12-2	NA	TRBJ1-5	CASRLGNRDSNQPQHF	TGTGCAAGTCGCTTGGGCAACAGGGATAGCAATCAGCCCCAGCATTTT
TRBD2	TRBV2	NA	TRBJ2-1	CASSGVSGGTNEQFF	TGTGCCAGCAGTGGGGTAAGCGGGGGCACGAATGAGCAGTTCTTC
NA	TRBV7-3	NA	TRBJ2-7	CASSLNSMGRYEQYF	TGTGCCAGCAGCTTAAACAGTATGGGTCGGTACGAGCAGTACTTC
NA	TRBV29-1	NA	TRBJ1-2	CSVGDRNYGYTF	TGCAGCGTTGGAGACAGAAACTATGGCTACACCTTC
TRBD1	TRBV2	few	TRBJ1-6	CASNPGQGYSPLHF	TGTGCCAGCAATCCGGGACAGGGTTACTCCCCCCTCCACTTT
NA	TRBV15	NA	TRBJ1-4	CATSRDEERLFF	TGTGCCACCAGCAGAGATGAGGAAAGACTGTTTTTT
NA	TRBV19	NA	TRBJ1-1	CASSIRGDTEAFF	TGTGCCAGTAGTATCCGAGGAGACACTGAAGCTTTCTTT